This entry is about one T cell receptor beta chain. This sample was included in a study of blood T cell repertoires in COVID-19. Study in general: The United States, Italy and Spain supplied acute and convalescent COVID-19 samples. T cells, B-cell-depleted T cells, or PBMCs provided the cDNA or gDNA that served as material.

The V end was cut by 3 bases, the J end by 2 bases, with 9 bases between. Per the germline V gene, CDR1 is GTSNPN and CDR2 is SVGIG (reference sequence). The CDR3 loop spans 13 amino acids. Per the original data handling: Estimated nucleated cell counts came from reference gene primer amplification. Data came from immunoSEQ multiplex PCR; TCRdb stores just in-frame clones and leaves some out. The D gene and trimming were derived from the DNA, and the V and J assignments and clone size from that table. The sample records about 230,000 clones, about 79% being singletons. The specimen sequenced was peripheral blood. This receptor was obtained from a man aged 35-49 years who had recovered from COVID-19. This rearrangement joins TRBV30 to TRBJ2-3; possibly TRBD2 for D (6 bases). The chain's CDR3 is CAWRASATDTQYF. The CDR3 coding sequence is TGTGCCTGGAGAGCTAGCGCCACAGATACGCAGTATTTT.